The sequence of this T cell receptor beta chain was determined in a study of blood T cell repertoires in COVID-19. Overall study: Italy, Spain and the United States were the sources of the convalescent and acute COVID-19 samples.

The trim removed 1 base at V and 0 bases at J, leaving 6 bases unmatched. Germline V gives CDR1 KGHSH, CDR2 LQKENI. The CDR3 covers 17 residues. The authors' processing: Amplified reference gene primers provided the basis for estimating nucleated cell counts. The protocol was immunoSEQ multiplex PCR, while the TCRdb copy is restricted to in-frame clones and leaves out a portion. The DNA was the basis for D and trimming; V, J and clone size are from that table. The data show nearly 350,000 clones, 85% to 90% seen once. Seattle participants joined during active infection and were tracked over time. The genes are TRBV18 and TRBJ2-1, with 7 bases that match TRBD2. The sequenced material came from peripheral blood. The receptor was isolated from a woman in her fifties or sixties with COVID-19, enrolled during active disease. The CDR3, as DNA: TGTGCCAGCTCACCACAAAGCGGGATGAGCTCCTACAATGAGCAGTTCTTC. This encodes CASSPQSGMSSYNEQFF.